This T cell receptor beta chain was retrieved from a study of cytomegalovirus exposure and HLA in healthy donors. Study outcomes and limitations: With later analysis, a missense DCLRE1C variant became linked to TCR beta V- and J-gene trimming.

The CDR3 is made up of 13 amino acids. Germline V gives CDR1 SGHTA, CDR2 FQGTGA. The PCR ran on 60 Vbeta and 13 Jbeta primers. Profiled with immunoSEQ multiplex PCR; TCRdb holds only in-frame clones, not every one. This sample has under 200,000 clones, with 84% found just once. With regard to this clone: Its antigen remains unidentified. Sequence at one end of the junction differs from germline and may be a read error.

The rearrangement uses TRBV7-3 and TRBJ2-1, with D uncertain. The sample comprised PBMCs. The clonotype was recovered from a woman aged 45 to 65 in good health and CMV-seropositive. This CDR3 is CASSLTTYNEQFF. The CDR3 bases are TGTGCCAGCAGCCTAACTACTTACAATGAGCAGTTCTTC. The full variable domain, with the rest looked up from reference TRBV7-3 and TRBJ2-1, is GAGVSQTPSNKVTEKGKYVELRCDPISGHTALYWYRQSLGQGPEFLIYFQGTGAADDSGLPNDRFFAVRPEGSVSTLKIQRTERGDSAVYLCASSLTTYNEQFFGPGTRLTVL.